This T cell receptor beta chain was observed in a study of OX40 agonist ivuxolimab in advanced cancers. Findings and caveats of the study: Clonal expansion from baseline to week 6 occurred in both CD4+ and CD8+ T cells. On average, a greater number of expanded clones characterised CD8+ T cells relative to CD4+.

CDR3 length equals 14 residues. The ends were cut back, 6 bases at V and 0 bases at J, with 14 bases in the middle. Germline V gene sequence: CDR1 SQVTM, CDR2 ANQGSEA. Points on this clone: Antigen specificity is unknown.

Profiling relied on immunoSEQ multiplex PCR, and the TCRdb table lists in-frame clones only, not all of them. The data contain 45,000 to 50,000 clones, more than 70% of them singletons. The rearrangement links TRBV29-1 to TRBJ1-2, with D maybe TRBD1 (5 bases). The clonotype was recovered from an adult with an advanced solid tumor such as melanoma, head and neck, liver or kidney cancer. Sequences were derived from CD4+ or CD8+ T cells sorted from blood, sampled in a trial of the OX40 agonist ivuxolimab. CDR3 region: CSVLRDAANYGYTF. CDR3 DNA sequence: TGCAGCGTCCTAAGGGACGCCGCTAACTATGGCTACACCTTC.